The clone carrying this T cell receptor (beta chain) was detected only once. Its antigen is not known. The data originate from a study of shared clonotypes between healthy human individuals. CDR1 and CDR2 (germline): SGHKS, YYEKEE (reference sequence). V lost 0 bases to trimming and J lost 4 bases; unmatched junction nucleotides: 6. CDR3 length: 16 amino acids. Whole-study results and caveats: Read depth was anticipated to influence clonotype sharing among donors. Incompleteness in sorted-subset sequencing, despite large depth, was shown by rarefaction.

Produced via immunoSEQ multiplex PCR; TCRdb's table is partial and in-frame only. The repertoire holds some 1,600,000 clones, with approximately 98% as singletons. This TCR derives from a man between 25 and 39 years old in good health. The sample taken for sequencing was naive CD4+ T cells sorted from blood. Subset noted: CD45RA+ positively selected. The J gene is TRBJ2-1, the V gene TRBV5-5; 8 nucleotides align to TRBD2. The CDR3 here is CASSLGSGGFYNEQFF. The CDR3 nucleotides are TGTGCCAGCAGCTTGGGATCGGGAGGGTTTTACAATGAGCAGTTCTTC. Complete variable domain (other parts from reference TRBV5-5 and TRBJ2-1): DAGVTQSPTHLIKTRGQQVTLRCSPISGHKSVSWYQQVLGQGPQFIFQYYEKEERGRGNFPDRFSARQFPNYSSELNVNALLLGDSALYLCASSLGSGGFYNEQFFGPGTRLTVL.